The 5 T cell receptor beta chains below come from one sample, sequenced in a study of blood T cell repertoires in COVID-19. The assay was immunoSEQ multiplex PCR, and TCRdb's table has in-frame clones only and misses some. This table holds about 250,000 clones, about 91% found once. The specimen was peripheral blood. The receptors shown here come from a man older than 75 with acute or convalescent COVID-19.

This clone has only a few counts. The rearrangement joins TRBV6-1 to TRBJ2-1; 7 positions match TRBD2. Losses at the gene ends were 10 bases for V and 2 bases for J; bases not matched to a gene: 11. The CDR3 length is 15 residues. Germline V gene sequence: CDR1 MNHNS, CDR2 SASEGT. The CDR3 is CATILALQPYNEQFF. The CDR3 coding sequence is TGTGCCACCATACTAGCGCTCCAACCCTACAATGAGCAGTTCTTC.

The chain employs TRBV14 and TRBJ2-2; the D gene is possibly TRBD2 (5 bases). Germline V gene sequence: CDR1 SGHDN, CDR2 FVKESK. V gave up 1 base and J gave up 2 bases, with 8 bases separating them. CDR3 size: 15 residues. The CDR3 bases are TGTGCCAGCAGCCAAGTCGGGATTAACACCGGGGAGCTGTTTTTT. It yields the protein CASSQVGINTGELFF.

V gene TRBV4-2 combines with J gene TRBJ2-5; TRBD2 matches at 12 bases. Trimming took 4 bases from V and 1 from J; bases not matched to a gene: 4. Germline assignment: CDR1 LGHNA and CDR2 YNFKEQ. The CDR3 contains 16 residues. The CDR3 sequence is CASSPILAGGQETQYF. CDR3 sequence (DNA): TGTGCCAGCAGCCCTATACTAGCGGGGGGCCAAGAGACCCAGTACTTC.

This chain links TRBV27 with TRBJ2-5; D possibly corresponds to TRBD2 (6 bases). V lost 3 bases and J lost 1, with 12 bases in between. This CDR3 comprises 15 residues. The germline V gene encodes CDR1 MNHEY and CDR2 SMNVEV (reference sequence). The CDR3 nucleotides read TGTGCCAGCAGTTTGATGCTCGGGGGCCAAGAGACCCAGTACTTC. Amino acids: CASSLMLGGQETQYF.

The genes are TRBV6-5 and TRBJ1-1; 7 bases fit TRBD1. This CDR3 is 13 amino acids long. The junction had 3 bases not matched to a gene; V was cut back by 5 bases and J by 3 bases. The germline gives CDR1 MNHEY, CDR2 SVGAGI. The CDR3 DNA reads TGTGCCAGCAGTCGCAGGGGGGACACTGAAGCTTTCTTT. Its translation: CASSRRGDTEAFF.